This T cell receptor beta chain was retrieved from a study of low-dose radiotherapy and immunotherapy resistance in tumors. CDR1 is MGHDK and CDR2 is SYGVNS in the germline V gene. The ends were cut back, 7 bases at V and 1 base at J, with 10 bases in the middle. The CDR3 is made up of 13 amino acids. This clonotype has ten or more counts. Indicated time point: after trial treatment. Regarding treatment: LDRT plus nivolumab, ipilimumab, low-dose cyclophosphamide and aspirin (RACIN trial). Primers targeting TRAV and TRBV primed first-strand cDNA, covering alpha and beta chains. The authors amplified TCRs for about 20 PCR cycles with a constant-region primer and a V-primer adapter. With in vitro transcription, the isolated mRNA was amplified. One entry per CDR3 protein, called by TCRdb with MiXCR from the reads. The repertoire holds almost 45,000 distinct CDR3 sequences, with 25% to 30% as singletons.

The clonotype was recovered from a male donor with prostate cancer. The source was PBMCs, collected after low-dose radiotherapy plus immunotherapy. V and J are TRBV25-1 and TRBJ1-1; D ambiguous. The CDR3 spells CASKRGGNTEAFF. CDR3 DNA: TGTGCCAGCAAGCGAGGAGGGAACACTGAAGCTTTCTTT.